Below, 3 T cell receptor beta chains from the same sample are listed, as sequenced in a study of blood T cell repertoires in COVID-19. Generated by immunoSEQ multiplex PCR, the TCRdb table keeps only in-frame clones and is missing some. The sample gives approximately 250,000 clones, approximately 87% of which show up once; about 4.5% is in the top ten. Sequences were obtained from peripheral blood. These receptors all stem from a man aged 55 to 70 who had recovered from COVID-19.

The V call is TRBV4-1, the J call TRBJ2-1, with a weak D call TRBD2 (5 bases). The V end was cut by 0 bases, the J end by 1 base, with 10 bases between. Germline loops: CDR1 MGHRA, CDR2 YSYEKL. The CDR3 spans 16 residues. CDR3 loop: CASSQEFTGSYNEQFF. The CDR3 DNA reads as TGCGCCAGCAGCCAAGAATTCACGGGATCCTACAATGAGCAGTTCTTC.

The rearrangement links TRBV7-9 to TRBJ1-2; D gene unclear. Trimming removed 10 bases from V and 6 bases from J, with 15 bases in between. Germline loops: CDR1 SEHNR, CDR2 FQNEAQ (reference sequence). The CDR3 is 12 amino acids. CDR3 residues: CATLAMAHGYTF. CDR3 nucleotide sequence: TGTGCCACCCTAGCGATGGCTCATGGCTACACCTTC.

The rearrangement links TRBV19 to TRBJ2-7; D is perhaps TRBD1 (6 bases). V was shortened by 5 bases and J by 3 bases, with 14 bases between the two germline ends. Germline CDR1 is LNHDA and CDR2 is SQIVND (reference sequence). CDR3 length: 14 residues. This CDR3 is CASSLNPRGYEQYF. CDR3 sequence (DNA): TGTGCCAGTAGTTTGAACCCCAGGGGCTACGAGCAGTACTTC.